Below, 15 T cell receptor beta chains from the same sample are listed, as sequenced in a study of T cells in Graves' hyperthyroidism and ophthalmopathy. TCR beta CDR3 regions were amplified from RNA. In the first-round RT-PCR of the TCR CDR3, the HTBI primer set was used. TCRdb recomputed calls from the multiplex PCR reads with MiXCR, one row per CDR3 protein. Among about 530,000 distinct CDR3 sequences listed, approximately 17% were seen once. The specimen was blood. Every receptor here comes from a woman aged 18 to 35 with Graves' ophthalmopathy.

This clonotype was recorded at least ten times. This chain uses TRBV5-1 with TRBJ1-5; D is ambiguous. Trimming left V 0 bases short and J 0 bases short, with 4 bases between. Germline CDR1 SGHRS, CDR2 YFSETQ. The CDR3 is 14 residues long. The CDR3 loop is CASSLDGSNQPQHF. DNA of the CDR3: TGCGCCAGCAGCTTGGACGGTAGCAATCAGCCCCAGCATTTT. Variable domain in full (rest from reference TRBV5-1 and TRBJ1-5): KAGVTQTPRYLIKTRGQQVTLSCSPISGHRSVSWYQQTPGQGLQFLFEYFSETQRNKGNFPGRFSGRQFSNSRSEMNVSTLELGDSALYLCASSLDGSNQPQHFGDGTRLSIL.

This clonotype has more than one count but fewer than ten. This may stem from a read error, because a much larger clone lies one nucleotide away. The rearrangement uses TRBV11-3 and TRBJ1-1; D is uncertain. The CDR3 totals 14 residues. V lost 5 bases and J 1 base, leaving 11 bases between the germline ends. Germline V gene data show CDR1 as SGHNT and CDR2 as YENEEA. CDR3 amino acids: CASSTLTENTEAFF. CDR3 nucleotide sequence: TGTGCCAGCAGCACTCTGACGGAGAACACTGAAGCTTTCTTT.

This clonotype was found a few times. The chain is built from TRBV3-1 and TRBJ2-5, with D tentatively TRBD2 (7 bases). This CDR3 contains 19 residues. V lost 2 bases and J lost 5, with 27 bases in between. CDR1 is LGHDT and CDR2 is YNNKEL in the germline V gene (reference sequence). This CDR3 reads CASSQSLLAGARRMETQYF. The CDR3 DNA reads TGTGCCAGCAGCCAATCCCTCCTCGCGGGGGCTCGACGCATGGAGACCCAGTACTTC.

As for this clonotype: One base away lies a much larger clone, so this may be a sequencing read error. The chain has TRBV6-1 and TRBJ1-2; TRBD1 matches 8 bases. There are 14 residues in the CDR3. After removal of 11 bases from V and 6 bases from J, the junction contained 14 bases not matched to a gene. Germline V gene lookup returns CDR1 MNHNS and CDR2 SASEGT. The CDR3 sequence is CARRVDRVSDGYTF. The CDR3 bases are TGTGCCCGTAGAGTGGACAGGGTCTCCGATGGCTACACCTTC.

This rearrangement joins TRBV7-9 to TRBJ1-2; the D is unclear. V was shortened by 4 bases and J by 4 bases, with 10 bases between the two germline ends. This CDR3 has 13 residues. Looked up from germline, CDR1 is SEHNR and CDR2 is FQNEAQ (reference sequence). In DNA, the CDR3 is TGTGCCAGCAGCTCCGGGATCTTCTATGGCTACACCTTC. Protein sequence: CASSSGIFYGYTF.

This clonotype was seen ten or more times. CDR3 region: CASSVASTGNTEAFF. The CDR3 DNA is TGTGCCAGCAGCGTAGCTTCGACAGGGAACACTGAAGCTTTCTTT. This sequence joins TRBV9 and TRBJ1-1; D perhaps matches TRBD1 (6 bases). Germline loops: CDR1 SGDLS, CDR2 YYNGEE. This CDR3 is built from 15 residues. Trimming took off 0 bases at V and 1 base at J, with 10 bases between the two ends.

This clonotype was counted a few times. The rearrangement uses TRBV7-9 and TRBJ2-2; tentative D call: TRBD2 (5 bases). Trimming took off 5 bases at V and 6 bases at J, with 16 bases between the two ends. CDR3 size: 15 residues. CDR1 and CDR2 (germline): SEHNR, FQNEAQ (reference sequence). CDR3 bases: TGTGCCAGCAGCACCGGGAAAAAGGGTCCCGGGGAGCTGTTTTTT. Protein sequence: CASSTGKKGPGELFF.

The sample holds many counts of this clonotype. The chain joins TRBV3-1 to TRBJ2-7, with D possibly being TRBD1 or TRBD2 (5 bases each). The V end lost 5 bases, the J end lost 5 bases, and 13 bases lay between the germline ends. CDR3 length: 13 amino acids. Germline CDR1 reads LGHDT; CDR2 reads YNNKEL (reference sequence). CDR3 sequence reads: CASSLGPPHEQYF. DNA of the CDR3: TGTGCCAGCAGCTTGGGACCGCCCCACGAGCAGTACTTC.

Comment on this clonotype: This may arise from a read error, as a much more abundant clone is one base away. This CDR3 is missing its conserved last phenylalanine or tryptophan, likely due to a read error. CDR3 in DNA: TGCGCCAGCAGCTTGTTACGGAGTTTGCCCTACGAGCAGTACCTC. Its translation: CASSLLRSLPYEQYL. The chain carries TRBV5-1 and TRBJ2-7; D is undetermined. Germline CDR1 SGHRS, CDR2 YFSETQ. The CDR3 is 15 residues long. V shed 1 base and J shed 2 bases, with 13 bases lying between them.

Of note for this clonotype: A much bigger clone sits one base away, suggesting this may be a read error. The V call is TRBV2, the J call TRBJ1-5; no clear D gene. This CDR3 spans 14 amino acids. The germline gives CDR1 SNHLY, CDR2 FYNNEI. Trimming removed 4 bases from V and 7 bases from J, with 14 bases in between. The CDR3 bases are TGTGCCAGCAGTGTCGGACGGGGAAACCAGCCCCAGCATTTT. Translation gives CASSVGRGNQPQHF.

The rearrangement joins TRBV28 to TRBJ1-5; D ambiguous. Germline V lookup: CDR1 MDHEN, CDR2 SYDVKM. Trimming took 3 bases from V and 3 from J, leaving 9 bases between them. CDR3 length: 14 residues. CDR3 sequence: CASSLSGLNQPQHF. The CDR3 DNA sequence: TGTGCCAGCAGTTTGTCGGGCCTCAATCAGCCCCAGCATTTT.

This clonotype came up many times. This rearrangement joins TRBV12-3 or TRBV12-4 to TRBJ1-2; D not certain. Trimming shortened V by 4 bases and J by 4 bases, and 7 bases separated the two germline ends. The length of the CDR3 is 12 residues. The CDR3 region is CASSWVSYGYTF. The CDR3 bases are TGTGCCAGCAGTTGGGTTAGCTATGGCTACACCTTC.

This clonotype has a count of ten or more. This chain links TRBV20-1 with TRBJ1-1, with D perhaps TRBD1 (5 bases). CDR1 and CDR2 from the germline V gene are DFQATT and SNEGSKA (reference sequence). The CDR3 sequence is 14 residues long. The V gene lost 0 bases and the J gene lost 4 bases, with 12 bases spanning the gap. In DNA form, the CDR3 reads TGCAGTGCTAGAGACCCGGGGCATGGCACTGAAGCTTTCTTT. Amino acids: CSARDPGHGTEAFF.

The chain is built from TRBV20-1 and TRBJ2-7, with TRBD2 matching 8 bases. CDR1 DFQATT and CDR2 SNEGSKA come from the germline V gene (reference sequence). J was trimmed by 1 base and V by 0 bases; bases with no gene match: 5. The CDR3 totals 15 residues. The CDR3 region is CSARDPLAGSYEQYF. In nucleotides, the CDR3 is TGCAGTGCTAGAGATCCCCTAGCGGGTTCCTACGAGCAGTACTTC.

Remarks on this clonotype: The junction shows a germline mismatch at one end, possibly a read error. V usage is TRBV7-2 and J usage is TRBJ2-7; no definite D call. Germline CDR1 reads SGHTA; CDR2 reads FQGNSA. The CDR3 has 12 amino acids. CDR3 in amino acids: CVSSLTSYEQYF. CDR3 sequence (DNA): TGTGTCAGCAGCTTGACGTCCTACGAGCAGTACTTC.